This T cell receptor beta chain stems from a study of CD4 T cells in relation to SARS-CoV-2 and coronaviruses. Before the COVID-19 pandemic, during about 2011-2019, CD4+ T cells were taken from unexposed donors. The cells were cultured for under twelve days before CD4+ T cells were isolated. Points from the study as a whole: In approximately 71% of donors, memory CD4+ clonotypes crossrecognized SARS-CoV-2 and at least one common cold coronavirus spike.

On this clone: As yet, its antigen is unknown.

This CDR3 comprises 14 residues. CDR1 and CDR2 from the germline V gene are SGHNT and YENEEA. V shed 5 bases, J shed 8 bases, and the junction held 6 bases outside the gene matches. Profiled with immunoSEQ multiplex PCR; TCRdb holds only in-frame clones, not every one. The sample lists about 23,000 clones, more than 75% occurring once. What was sequenced was CD4+ T cells from PBMCs, cultured in vitro. The sequence derives from a human donor in good health. This chain links TRBV11-3 with TRBJ2-1; 10 bases agree with TRBD2. The CDR3 bases are TGTGCCAGCAGCCCCCTCGGGACTAGCGATGAGCAGTTCTTC. Encoded protein: CASSPLGTSDEQFF.